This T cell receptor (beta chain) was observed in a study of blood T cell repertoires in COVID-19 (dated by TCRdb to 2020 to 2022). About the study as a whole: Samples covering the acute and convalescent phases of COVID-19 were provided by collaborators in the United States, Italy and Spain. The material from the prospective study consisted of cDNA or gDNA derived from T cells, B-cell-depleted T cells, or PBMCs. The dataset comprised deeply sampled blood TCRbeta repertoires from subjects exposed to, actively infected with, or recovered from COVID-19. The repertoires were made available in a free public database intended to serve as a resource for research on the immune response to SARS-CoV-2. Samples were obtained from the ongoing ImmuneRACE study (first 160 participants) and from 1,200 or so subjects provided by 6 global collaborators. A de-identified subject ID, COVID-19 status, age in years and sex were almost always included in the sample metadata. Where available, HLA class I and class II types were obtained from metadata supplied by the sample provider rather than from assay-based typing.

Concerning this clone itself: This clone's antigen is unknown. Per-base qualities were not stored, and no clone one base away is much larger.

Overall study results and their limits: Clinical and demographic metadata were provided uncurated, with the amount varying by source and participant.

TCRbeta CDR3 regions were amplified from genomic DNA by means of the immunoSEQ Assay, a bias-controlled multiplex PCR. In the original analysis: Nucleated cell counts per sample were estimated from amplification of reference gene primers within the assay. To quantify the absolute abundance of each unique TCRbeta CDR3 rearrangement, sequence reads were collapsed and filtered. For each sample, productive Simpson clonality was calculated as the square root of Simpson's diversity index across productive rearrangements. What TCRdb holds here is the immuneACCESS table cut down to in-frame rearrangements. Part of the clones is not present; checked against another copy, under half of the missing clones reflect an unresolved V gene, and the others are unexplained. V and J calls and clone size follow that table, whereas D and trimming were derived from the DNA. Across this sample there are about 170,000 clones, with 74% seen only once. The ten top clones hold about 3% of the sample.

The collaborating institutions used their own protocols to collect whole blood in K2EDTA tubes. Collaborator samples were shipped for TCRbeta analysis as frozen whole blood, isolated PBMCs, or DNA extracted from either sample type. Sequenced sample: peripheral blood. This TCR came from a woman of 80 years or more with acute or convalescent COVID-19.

The DNA sequence follows: TGTGCCAGCAGCATAGGCCTGGGGCTAGCGGAAGAGACCCAGTACTTC. Its protein reads: CASSIGLGLAEETQYF. The chain links TRBV28 with TRBJ2-5, with TRBD2 matching 7 junction bases. The CDR3 measures 16 amino acids from cysteine to phenylalanine. The entry retains the CDR3 DNA only, 48 bases that are in frame from base 1. From a lookup of the germline V gene, CDR1 and CDR2 are MDHEN and SYDVKM. The germline V end is reduced by 6 bases and the J end by 3 bases; junction bases left unmatched: 13.